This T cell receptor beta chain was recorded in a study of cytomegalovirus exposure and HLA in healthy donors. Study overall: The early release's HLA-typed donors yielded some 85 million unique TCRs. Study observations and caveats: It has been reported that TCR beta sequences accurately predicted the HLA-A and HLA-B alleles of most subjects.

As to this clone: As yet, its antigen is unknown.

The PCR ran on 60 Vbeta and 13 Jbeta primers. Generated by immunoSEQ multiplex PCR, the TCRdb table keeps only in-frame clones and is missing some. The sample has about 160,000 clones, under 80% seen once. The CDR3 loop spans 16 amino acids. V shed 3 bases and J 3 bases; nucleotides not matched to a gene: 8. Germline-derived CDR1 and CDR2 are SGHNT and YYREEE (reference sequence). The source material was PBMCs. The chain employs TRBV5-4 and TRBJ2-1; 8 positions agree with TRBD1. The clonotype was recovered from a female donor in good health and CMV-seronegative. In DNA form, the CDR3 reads TGTGCCAGCAGCTCGGAGACAGGGGAGAACTACAATGAGCAGTTCTTC. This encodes CASSSETGENYNEQFF. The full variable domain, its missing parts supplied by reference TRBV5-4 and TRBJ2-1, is ETGVTQSPTHLIKTRGQQVTLRCSSQSGHNTVSWYQQALGQGPQFIFQYYREEENGRGNFPPRFSGLQFPNYSSELNVNALELDDSALYLCASSSETGENYNEQFFGPGTRLTVL.